This T cell receptor beta chain was observed in a study of cytomegalovirus exposure and HLA in healthy donors. Study results and limitations: The authors excluded some V segments, including TRBV6-2 and TRBV6-3, as indistinguishable. It was reportedly the case that the classifier diagnosed cytomegalovirus status with high specificity and sensitivity.

Primers included in the PCR were 60 Vbeta and 13 Jbeta primers. Sequenced by immunoSEQ multiplex PCR; TCRdb stores in-frame clones only, minus some. The table shows approximately 130,000 clones, with approximately 82% occurring only once. To note about this clone: As yet, its antigen is unknown.

Trimming took off 3 bases at V and 1 base at J, with 6 bases between the two ends. CDR3 size: 13 residues. Germline CDR1 is LNHDA and CDR2 is SQIVND (reference sequence). This chain connects TRBV19 to TRBJ1-1; unclear D gene. Sequenced sample: PBMCs. This clonotype was sampled from a boy younger than 10 in good health and CMV-seronegative. The CDR3 DNA reads TGTGCCAGTAGTATGTGGAGGAACACTGAAGCTTTCTTT. This gives the protein CASSMWRNTEAFF. Full variable domain (outside the CDR3, taken from reference TRBV19 and TRBJ1-1): DGGITQSPKYLFRKEGQNVTLSCEQNLNHDAMYWYRQDPGQGLRLIYYSQIVNDFQKGDIAEGYSVSREKKESFPLTVTSAQKNPTAFYLCASSMWRNTEAFFGQGTRLTVV.